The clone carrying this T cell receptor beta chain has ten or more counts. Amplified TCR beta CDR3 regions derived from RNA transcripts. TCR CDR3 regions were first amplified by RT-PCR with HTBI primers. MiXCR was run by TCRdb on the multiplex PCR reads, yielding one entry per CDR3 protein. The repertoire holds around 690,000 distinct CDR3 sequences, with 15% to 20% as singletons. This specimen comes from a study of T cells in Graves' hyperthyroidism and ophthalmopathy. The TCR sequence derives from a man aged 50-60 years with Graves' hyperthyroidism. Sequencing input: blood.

CDR3 coding DNA: TGTGCCAGCAGCCAAGACCTTCTACGGGCGAACACCGGGGAGCTGTTTTTT. Translation gives CASSQDLLRANTGELFF. The genes are TRBV14 and TRBJ2-2; the D is unclear. V lost 0 bases, J lost 0 bases, and 11 bases lay in between. Per the germline V gene, CDR1 is SGHDN and CDR2 is FVKESK. The CDR3 sequence is 17 residues long.